Below are 14 T cell receptor beta chains sequenced from a single sample in a study of T cells in Graves' hyperthyroidism and ophthalmopathy. RNA transcripts yielded amplified TCR beta CDR3 regions. The HTBI primer set drove a first-round RT-PCR of the TCR CDR3. From the multiplex PCR reads, TCRdb called clonotypes with MiXCR, one entry per CDR3 protein. The repertoire has about 500,000 distinct CDR3 sequences, more than 15% of them found once; the top ten carry approximately 30%. The sequenced sample consisted of blood. These TCRs come from a woman aged 25 to 39 with Graves' ophthalmopathy.

The CDR3 loop is CASSLREGREKLFF. CDR3 nucleotide sequence: TGTGCCAGCAGCTTAAGGGAGGGGCGGGAGAAACTGTTTTTT. The genes are TRBV7-9 and TRBJ1-4; D may be TRBD1 (5 bases). Germline CDR1 SEHNR, CDR2 FQNEAQ (reference sequence). The CDR3 has 14 amino acids. Trimming took 2 bases from V and 11 from J, leaving 15 bases between them.

This clonotype has more than one count but fewer than ten. The CDR3 is CASSLPSGEQFF. The CDR3 DNA reads TGTGCCAGCAGCCTCCCGAGCGGTGAGCAGTTCTTC. The chain combines TRBV6-2 or TRBV6-3 with TRBJ2-1; TRBD2 might be the D (5 bases). Germline CDR1 and CDR2: MNHEY and SVGEGT. This CDR3 is 12 amino acids long. Deletions cut 6 bases from V and 9 bases from J, with 12 bases between.

This clonotype was counted ten times or more. The chain joins TRBV20-1 to TRBJ1-4; D not resolved. The V end lost 6 bases, the J end lost 0 bases, and 11 bases lay between the germline ends. This CDR3 spans 14 amino acids. CDR1 and CDR2 from the germline V gene are DFQATT and SNEGSKA (reference sequence). The chain's CDR3 is CSAETGSTNEKLFF. The CDR3, as DNA: TGCAGTGCCGAGACGGGCTCAACTAATGAAAAACTGTTTTTT.

The rearrangement joins TRBV6-1 to TRBJ2-3; D uncertain. CDR1 is MNHNS and CDR2 is SASEGT in the germline V gene. This CDR3 is 15 amino acids long. V lost 6 bases to trimming and J lost 3 bases, with 16 bases between them. The DNA of the CDR3 is TGTGCCAGCAGCCGTGACTGGGAATCAACAGATACGCAGTATTTT. It specifies CASSRDWESTDTQYF.

The CDR3, as DNA: TGTGCCAGTAGTATAGGAACAGGGGGCGAGCAGTACTTC. This sequence encodes CASSIGTGGEQYF. The chain employs TRBV19 and TRBJ2-7; 8 positions match TRBD1. Germline assignment: CDR1 LNHDA and CDR2 SQIVND (reference sequence). The trim removed 1 base at V and 6 bases at J, leaving 2 bases unmatched. The CDR3 is 13 residues long.

This chain connects TRBV19 to TRBJ2-2; 8 nucleotides line up with TRBD1. V was clipped by 6 bases and J by 7 bases; unmatched bases: 13. CDR1 LNHDA and CDR2 SQIVND come from the germline V gene (reference sequence). The CDR3 length is 16 residues. The CDR3 DNA sequence: TGTGCCAGTAGCTCCAGGACAGGGCATAGGTTCGGGGAGCTGTTTTTT. It codes for CASSSRTGHRFGELFF.

This clonotype was observed a handful of times. The chain is built from TRBV7-9 and TRBJ1-2, with a weak D call TRBD1 (5 bases). This CDR3 has 13 amino acids. Germline assignment: CDR1 SEHNR and CDR2 FQNEAQ (reference sequence). Trimming removed 5 bases from V and 3 bases from J, with 10 bases in between. The CDR3 DNA is TGTGCCAGCAGCACCGGGGGGTACTATGGCTACACCTTC. It translates to CASSTGGYYGYTF.

The chain uses TRBV24-1 and TRBJ2-1; D call uncertain. The CDR3 spans 11 residues. CDR1 and CDR2 from the germline V gene are KGHDR and SFDVKD. V lost 7 bases and J lost 5, with 5 bases in between. The CDR3 DNA reads as TGTGCCACCAGGGCCGACAATGAGCAGTTCTTC. Translating it yields CATRADNEQFF.

The table lists this clonotype with many counts. The chain has TRBV7-2 and TRBJ2-5; no definite D call. Trimming shortened V by 1 base and J by 1 base, and 7 bases separated the two germline ends. The CDR3 has 14 residues. The germline CDR1 and CDR2 sequences are SGHTA and FQGNSA. CDR3 sequence reads: CASSLGQSQETQYF. In nucleotides, the CDR3 is TGTGCCAGCAGCTTAGGGCAGAGCCAAGAGACCCAGTACTTC.

This chain uses TRBV7-9 with TRBJ1-2; TRBD1 matches at 10 bases. V was pared by 11 bases and J by 4 bases, with 16 bases of the junction left unmatched. CDR1 and CDR2 from the germline V gene are SEHNR and FQNEAQ (reference sequence). The CDR3 is 16 amino acids. CDR3 loop: CASDPGQGWNGYGYTF. CDR3 in DNA: TGTGCCTCCGACCCGGGACAGGGGTGGAACGGCTATGGCTACACCTTC.

This clonotype was seen many times. The V call is TRBV7-2, the J call TRBJ2-1, with 10 bases fitting TRBD2. Trimming cost V 10 bases and J 4 bases; bases outside gene matches: 10. The length of the CDR3 is 15 residues. Germline CDR1 is SGHTA and CDR2 is FQGNSA. The CDR3: CATTELAGSYNEQFF. The CDR3 DNA reads as TGTGCCACCACGGAACTAGCGGGATCTTACAATGAGCAGTTCTTC.

This clonotype was counted once. The gene calls are TRBV12-3 or TRBV12-4 and TRBJ1-4; D uncertain. V was cut by 1 base and J by 4 bases, with 7 bases left in between. This CDR3 comprises 14 residues. The CDR3 DNA follows: TGTGCCAGCAGTTTAGGGGAAATTAATGAAAAACTGTTTTTT. Amino acids: CASSLGEINEKLFF.

Many counts were recorded for this clonotype. This chain links TRBV5-1 with TRBJ2-3, with 7 bases lining up with TRBD2. The CDR3 consists of 16 residues. The J segment lost 1 base and the V segment lost 1 base, leaving 6 bases of the junction unmatched. The germline gives CDR1 SGHRS, CDR2 YFSETQ. CDR3 DNA sequence: TGCGCCAGCAGCTTGTCTCCGGGGGGAGGCACAGATACGCAGTATTTT. It yields the protein CASSLSPGGGTDTQYF.

This clonotype was recorded many times. Here the CDR3 DNA reads TGTGCCAGCAGACTCGGGGCAGGGTCTGGAAACACCATATATTTT. This gives the protein CASRLGAGSGNTIYF. The V gene is TRBV12-3 or TRBV12-4, the J gene TRBJ1-3, with D possibly TRBD1 on 5 matching bases. The CDR3 has 15 residues. V lost 6 bases and J 1 base, leaving 13 bases between the germline ends.